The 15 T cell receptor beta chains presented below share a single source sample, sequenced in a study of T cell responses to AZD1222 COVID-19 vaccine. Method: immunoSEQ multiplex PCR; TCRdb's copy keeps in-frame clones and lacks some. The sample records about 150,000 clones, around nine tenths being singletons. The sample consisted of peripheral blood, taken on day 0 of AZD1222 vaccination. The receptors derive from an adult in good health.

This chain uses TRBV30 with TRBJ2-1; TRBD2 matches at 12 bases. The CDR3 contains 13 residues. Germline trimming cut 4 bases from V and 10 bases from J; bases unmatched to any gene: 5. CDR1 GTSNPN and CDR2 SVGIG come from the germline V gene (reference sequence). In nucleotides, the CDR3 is TGTGCCTGGACACTAGCGGGAGGAGGGGAGCAGTTCTTC. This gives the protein CAWTLAGGGEQFF. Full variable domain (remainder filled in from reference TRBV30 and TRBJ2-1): SQTIHQWPATLVQPVGSPLSLECTVEGTSNPNLYWYRQAAGRGLQLLFYSVGIGQISSEVPQNLSASRPQDRQFILSSKKLLLSDSGFYLCAWTLAGGGEQFFGPGTRLTVL.

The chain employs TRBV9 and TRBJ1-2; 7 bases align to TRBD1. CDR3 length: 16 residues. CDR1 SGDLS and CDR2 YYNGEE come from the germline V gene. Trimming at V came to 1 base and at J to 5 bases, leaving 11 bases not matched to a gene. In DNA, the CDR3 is TGTGCCAGCAGCGTACGCCTCAGGGGGTTGGAGTATGGCTACACCTTC. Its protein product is CASSVRLRGLEYGYTF.

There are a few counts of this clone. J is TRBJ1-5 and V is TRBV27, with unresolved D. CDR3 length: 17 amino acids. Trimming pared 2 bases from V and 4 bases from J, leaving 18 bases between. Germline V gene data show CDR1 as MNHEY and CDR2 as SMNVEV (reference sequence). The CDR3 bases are TGTGCCAGCAGTTTAAGCTCTATACCTCCCCCAAATCAGCCCCAGCATTTT. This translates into CASSLSSIPPPNQPQHF.

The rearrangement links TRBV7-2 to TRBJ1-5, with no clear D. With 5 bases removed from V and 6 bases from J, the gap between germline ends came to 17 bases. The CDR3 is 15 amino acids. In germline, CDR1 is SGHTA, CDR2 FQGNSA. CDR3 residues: CASSPNRASGQPQHF. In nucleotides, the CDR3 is TGTGCCAGCAGCCCCAACAGAGCTTCGGGTCAGCCCCAGCATTTT.

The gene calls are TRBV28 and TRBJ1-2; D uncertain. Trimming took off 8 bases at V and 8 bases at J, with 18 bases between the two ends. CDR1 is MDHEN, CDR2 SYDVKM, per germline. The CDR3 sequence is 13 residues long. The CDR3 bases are TGTGCCAGCGCCCGTGACGTAGGTATCGGCTACACCTTC. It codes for CASARDVGIGYTF.

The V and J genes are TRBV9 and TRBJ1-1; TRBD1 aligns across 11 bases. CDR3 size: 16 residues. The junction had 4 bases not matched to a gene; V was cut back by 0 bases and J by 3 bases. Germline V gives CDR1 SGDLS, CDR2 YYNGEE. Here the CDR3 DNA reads TGTGCCAGCAGCGTAGGTGGGACAGGGGGATACACTGAAGCTTTCTTT. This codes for CASSVGGTGGYTEAFF. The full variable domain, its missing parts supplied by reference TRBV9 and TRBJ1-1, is DSGVTQTPKHLITATGQRVTLRCSPRSGDLSVYWYQQSLDQGLQFLIQYYNGEERAKGNILERFSAQQFPDLHSELNLSSLELGDSALYFCASSVGGTGGYTEAFFGQGTRLTVV.

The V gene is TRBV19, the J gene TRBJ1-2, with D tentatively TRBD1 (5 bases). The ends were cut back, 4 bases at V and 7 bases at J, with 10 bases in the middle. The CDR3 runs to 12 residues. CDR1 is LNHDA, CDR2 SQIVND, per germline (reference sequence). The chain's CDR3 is CASSTLGAGYTF. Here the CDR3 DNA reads TGTGCCAGTAGTACTCTCGGGGCTGGCTACACCTTC.

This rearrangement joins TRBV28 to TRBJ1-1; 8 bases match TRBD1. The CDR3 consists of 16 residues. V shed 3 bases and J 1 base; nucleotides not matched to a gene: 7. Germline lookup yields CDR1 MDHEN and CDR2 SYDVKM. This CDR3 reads CASSFGQGGWNTEAFF. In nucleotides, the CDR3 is TGTGCCAGCAGTTTCGGACAGGGTGGATGGAACACTGAAGCTTTCTTT.

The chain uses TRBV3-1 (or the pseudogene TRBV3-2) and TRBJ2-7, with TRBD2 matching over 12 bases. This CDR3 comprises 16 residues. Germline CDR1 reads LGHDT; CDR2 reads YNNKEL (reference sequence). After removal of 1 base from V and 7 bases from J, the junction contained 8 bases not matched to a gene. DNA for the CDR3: TGTGCCAGCAGCCAAGCGACTAGCGGGAGCCGGGGTGAGCAGTACTTC. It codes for CASSQATSGSRGEQYF.

CDR3 amino acids: CASSSPLTGTYNEQFF. In nucleotides, the CDR3 is TGTGCCAGCAGTTCACCCCTGACAGGTACCTACAATGAGCAGTTCTTC. The rearrangement joins TRBV27 to TRBJ2-1, with D possibly matching TRBD1 (6 bases). The CDR3 loop spans 16 amino acids. Germline V gene data show CDR1 as MNHEY and CDR2 as SMNVEV (reference sequence). With 4 bases removed from V and 2 bases from J, the gap between germline ends came to 15 bases.

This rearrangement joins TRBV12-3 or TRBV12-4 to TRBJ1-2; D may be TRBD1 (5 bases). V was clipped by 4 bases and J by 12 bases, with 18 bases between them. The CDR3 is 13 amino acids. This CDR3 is CASSSAGLGSNTF. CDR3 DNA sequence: TGTGCCAGCAGTTCGGCAGGGCTGGGGAGTAACACCTTC.

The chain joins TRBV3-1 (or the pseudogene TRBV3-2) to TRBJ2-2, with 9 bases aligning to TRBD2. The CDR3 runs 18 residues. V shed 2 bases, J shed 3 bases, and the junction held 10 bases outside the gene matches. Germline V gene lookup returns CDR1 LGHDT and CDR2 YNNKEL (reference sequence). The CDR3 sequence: CASSQIAGVRVDTGELFF. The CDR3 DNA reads TGTGCCAGCAGCCAAATAGCGGGAGTTAGGGTCGACACCGGGGAGCTGTTTTTT.

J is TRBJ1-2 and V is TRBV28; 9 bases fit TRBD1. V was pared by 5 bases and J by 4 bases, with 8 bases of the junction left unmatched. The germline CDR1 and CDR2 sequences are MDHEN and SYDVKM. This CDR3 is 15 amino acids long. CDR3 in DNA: TGTGCCAGCAGTGAAACAGGGGGCCTGGGCTATGGCTACACCTTC. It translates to CASSETGGLGYGYTF.

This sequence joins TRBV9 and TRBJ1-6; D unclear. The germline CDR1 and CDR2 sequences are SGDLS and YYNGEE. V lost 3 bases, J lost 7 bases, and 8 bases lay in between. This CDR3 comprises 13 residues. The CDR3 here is CASSEQRNSPLHF. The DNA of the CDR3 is TGTGCCAGCAGCGAACAGCGGAATTCACCCCTCCACTTT.

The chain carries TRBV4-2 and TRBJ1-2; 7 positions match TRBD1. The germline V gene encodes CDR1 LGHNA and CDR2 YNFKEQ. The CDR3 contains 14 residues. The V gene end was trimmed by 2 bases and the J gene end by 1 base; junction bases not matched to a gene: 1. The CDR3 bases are TGTGCCAGCAGCCAAACAGGGGTTAACTATGGCTACACCTTC. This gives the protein CASSQTGVNYGYTF.